This is a list of T cell receptor beta chains from one sample in a study of response to subunit inactivated influenza vaccine. TCRdb passed the RT-PCR reads through MiXCR, listing each CDR3 protein once. The sample contains about 610,000 distinct CDR3 sequences, around 15% of which appear only once. The specimen comprised PBMCs from blood, sampled less than 13 days after vaccination. Receptors originate from a man aged 50-59 years who received an inactivated influenza vaccine. Both conserved end residues are part of each CDR3. D genes are given only for firm matches. Only some rows state a clone size, as once, few, many or a class for expanded clones.

j_gene: TRBJ1-2
abundance: NA
v_gene: TRBV12-3/TRBV12-4
d_gene: TRBD1
len: 14
CDR3aa: CASSQQTGSFGYTF
CDR3nt: TGTGCCAGCAGTCAGCAGACAGGGTCTTTCGGCTACACCTTC

j_gene: TRBJ2-2
abundance: many
v_gene: TRBV24-1
d_gene: NA
len: 14
CDR3aa: CATSDLFDTGELFF
CDR3nt: TGTGCCACCAGTGATTTGTTCGACACCGGGGAGCTGTTTTTT

j_gene: TRBJ2-5
abundance: few
v_gene: TRBV20-1
d_gene: NA
len: 14
CDR3aa: CSARVSVGRETQYF
CDR3nt: TGCAGTGCTAGAGTCTCCGTCGGGCGGGAGACCCAGTACTTC

j_gene: TRBJ1-5
abundance: NA
v_gene: TRBV12-3/TRBV12-4
d_gene: NA
len: 13
CDR3aa: CASSRGGGRPQHF
CDR3nt: TGTGCCAGCAGCCGAGGAGGGGGGCGGCCCCAGCATTTT

j_gene: TRBJ2-1
abundance: many
v_gene: TRBV7-2
d_gene: NA
len: 17
CDR3aa: CASSPGFSGLSYNEQFF
CDR3nt: TGTGCCAGCAGCCCAGGGTTTAGTGGCCTCTCCTACAATGAGCAGTTCTTC

j_gene: TRBJ2-5
abundance: NA
v_gene: TRBV6-5
d_gene: TRBD2
len: 16
CDR3aa: CASSYGRTSTGETQYF
CDR3nt: TGTGCCAGCAGTTACGGGAGGACTAGCACTGGGGAGACCCAGTACTTC

j_gene: TRBJ2-2
abundance: NA
v_gene: TRBV20-1
d_gene: NA
len: 13
CDR3aa: CSAPRENTGELFF
CDR3nt: TGCAGTGCTCCGCGAGAGAACACCGGGGAGCTGTTTTTT

j_gene: TRBJ2-7
abundance: few
v_gene: TRBV6-5
d_gene: TRBD1
len: 13
CDR3aa: CASSYSQGAAQYF
CDR3nt: TGTGCCAGCAGTTACTCGCAGGGGGCTGCACAGTACTTC

j_gene: TRBJ2-7
abundance: few
v_gene: TRBV19
d_gene: TRBD2
len: 15
CDR3aa: CASSPLAGVSYEQYF
CDR3nt: TGTGCCAGTAGTCCGCTAGCGGGAGTAAGCTACGAGCAGTACTTC

j_gene: TRBJ1-5
abundance: few
v_gene: TRBV7-2
d_gene: TRBD1
len: 15
CDR3aa: CASSTWTGSNQPQHF
CDR3nt: TGTGCCAGCAGCACATGGACAGGGAGCAATCAGCCCCAGCATTTT

j_gene: TRBJ2-7
abundance: NA
v_gene: TRBV6-6
d_gene: TRBD1
len: 13
CDR3aa: CASRMGQRYEQYF
CDR3nt: TGTGCCAGCAGAATGGGACAGAGATACGAGCAGTACTTC

j_gene: TRBJ1-2
abundance: many
v_gene: TRBV6-2/TRBV6-3
d_gene: TRBD1
len: 16
CDR3aa: CASSYLSRDRQYGYTF
CDR3nt: TGTGCCAGCAGTTATCTCTCCCGGGACAGGCAATATGGCTACACCTTC

j_gene: TRBJ2-1
abundance: NA
v_gene: TRBV5-5
d_gene: TRBD2
len: 16
CDR3aa: CASSWQLAGGWNEQFF
CDR3nt: TGTGCCAGCAGCTGGCAACTAGCGGGGGGTTGGAATGAGCAGTTCTTC

j_gene: TRBJ2-3
abundance: once
v_gene: TRBV20-1
d_gene: NA
len: 13
CDR3aa: CSASRGGGDTQYF
CDR3nt: TGCAGTGCTAGTCGGGGAGGTGGAGATACGCAGTATTTT

j_gene: TRBJ2-1
abundance: NA
v_gene: TRBV7-2
d_gene: NA
len: 15
CDR3aa: CASSYQGGWSNEQFF
CDR3nt: TGTGCCAGCAGCTACCAGGGTGGTTGGTCCAATGAGCAGTTCTTC

j_gene: TRBJ2-1
abundance: many
v_gene: TRBV6-2/TRBV6-3
d_gene: NA
len: 13
CDR3aa: CASIEGGRNEQFF
CDR3nt: TGTGCCAGCATCGAGGGGGGCCGCAATGAGCAGTTCTTC

j_gene: TRBJ2-5
abundance: few
v_gene: TRBV28
d_gene: NA
len: 14
CDR3aa: CASSSPREQETQYF
CDR3nt: TGTGCCAGCAGTTCCCCACGGGAGCAAGAGACCCAGTACTTC

j_gene: TRBJ2-5
abundance: NA
v_gene: TRBV20-1
d_gene: TRBD2
len: 15
CDR3aa: CSAESGGESKETQYF
CDR3nt: TGCAGTGCCGAGAGCGGGGGGGAATCTAAAGAGACCCAGTACTTC

j_gene: TRBJ1-2
abundance: NA
v_gene: TRBV7-9
d_gene: NA
len: 14
CDR3aa: CASSRGAVNYGYTF
CDR3nt: TGTGCCAGCAGCCGCGGAGCTGTTAACTATGGCTACACCTTC

j_gene: TRBJ2-3
abundance: few
v_gene: TRBV12-3/TRBV12-4
d_gene: TRBD2
len: 16
CDR3aa: CASSFLRGSSPDTQYF
CDR3nt: TGTGCCAGCAGTTTCCTCCGCGGGAGTAGCCCAGATACGCAGTATTTT

j_gene: TRBJ2-3
abundance: few
v_gene: TRBV20-1
d_gene: NA
len: 11
CDR3aa: CSTPFTDTQYF
CDR3nt: TGCAGTACCCCGTTCACAGATACGCAGTATTTT

j_gene: TRBJ2-7
abundance: NA
v_gene: TRBV4-3
d_gene: NA
len: 15
CDR3aa: CASSQGVSPGYEQYF
CDR3nt: TGCGCCAGCAGCCAAGGTGTAAGCCCTGGCTACGAGCAGTACTTC

j_gene: TRBJ1-4
abundance: few
v_gene: TRBV25-1
d_gene: NA
len: 15
CDR3aa: CASMRQGGTNEKLFF
CDR3nt: TGTGCCAGCATGAGGCAGGGCGGCACTAATGAAAAACTGTTTTTT

j_gene: TRBJ2-3
abundance: few
v_gene: TRBV9
d_gene: TRBD2
len: 15
CDR3aa: CASSVGGRAKDTQYF
CDR3nt: TGTGCCAGCAGCGTAGGCGGGAGGGCCAAAGATACGCAGTATTTT

j_gene: TRBJ2-2
abundance: NA
v_gene: TRBV20-1
d_gene: NA
len: 14
CDR3aa: CSAPPGRYTGELFF
CDR3nt: TGCAGTGCCCCGCCCGGGAGATACACCGGGGAGCTGTTTTTT

j_gene: TRBJ2-1
abundance: NA
v_gene: TRBV7-2
d_gene: NA
len: 15
CDR3aa: CASSLARGMHNEQFF
CDR3nt: TGTGCCAGCAGCTTAGCCCGGGGGATGCACAATGAGCAGTTCTTC

j_gene: TRBJ2-1
abundance: NA
v_gene: TRBV11-2
d_gene: NA
len: 17
CDR3aa: CASSLAPTATSYNEQFF
CDR3nt: TGTGCCAGCAGCTTAGCCCCGACAGCCACCTCCTACAATGAGCAGTTCTTC

j_gene: TRBJ1-2
abundance: few
v_gene: TRBV5-1
d_gene: NA
len: 16
CDR3aa: CASSLVGLQPNYGYTF
CDR3nt: TGCGCCAGCAGCTTGGTCGGCCTTCAACCTAACTATGGCTACACCTTC

j_gene: TRBJ2-1
abundance: many
v_gene: TRBV4-1
d_gene: NA
len: 17
CDR3aa: CASSQLRAESPYNEQFF
CDR3nt: TGCGCCAGCAGCCAACTTAGGGCCGAAAGCCCCTACAATGAGCAGTTCTTC

j_gene: TRBJ2-3
abundance: many
v_gene: TRBV29-1
d_gene: NA
len: 12
CDR3aa: CSVTPEPDTQYF
CDR3nt: TGCAGCGTCACCCCGGAACCAGATACGCAGTATTTT

j_gene: TRBJ2-3
abundance: NA
v_gene: TRBV4-3
d_gene: NA
len: 14
CDR3aa: CASTERADTDTQYF
CDR3nt: TGCGCCAGCACCGAGCGGGCCGACACAGATACGCAGTATTTT

j_gene: TRBJ2-5
abundance: NA
v_gene: TRBV6-2/TRBV6-3
d_gene: NA
len: 13
CDR3aa: CASGSAGAETQYF
CDR3nt: TGTGCCAGCGGATCCGCGGGCGCGGAGACCCAGTACTTC

j_gene: TRBJ2-7
abundance: once
v_gene: TRBV25-1
d_gene: NA
len: 13
CDR3aa: CASTLGGLSEQYF
CDR3nt: TGTGCCAGCACGCTAGGGGGACTTTCCGAGCAGTACTTC

j_gene: TRBJ2-3
abundance: few
v_gene: TRBV28
d_gene: TRBD1
len: 14
CDR3aa: CASRRQGGKDTQYF
CDR3nt: TGTGCCAGCAGGAGACAGGGGGGAAAGGATACGCAGTATTTT

j_gene: TRBJ1-4
abundance: NA
v_gene: TRBV9
d_gene: NA
len: 14
CDR3aa: CASSVDATNEKLFF
CDR3nt: TGTGCCAGCAGCGTGGACGCAACTAATGAAAAACTGTTTTTT

j_gene: TRBJ2-7
abundance: NA
v_gene: TRBV11-2
d_gene: NA
len: 13
CDR3aa: CASSPDLPYEQYF
CDR3nt: TGTGCCAGCAGCCCGGACTTGCCCTACGAGCAGTACTTC

j_gene: TRBJ2-7
abundance: NA
v_gene: TRBV18
d_gene: NA
len: 14
CDR3aa: CASSPSTQSYEQYF
CDR3nt: TGTGCCAGCTCCCCCAGCACGCAATCCTACGAGCAGTACTTC

j_gene: TRBJ1-2
abundance: NA
v_gene: TRBV12-3/TRBV12-4
d_gene: NA
len: 14
CDR3aa: CASSLGEGKNGYTF
CDR3nt: TGTGCCAGCAGTCTCGGGGAGGGGAAGAATGGCTACACCTTC

j_gene: TRBJ1-2
abundance: NA
v_gene: TRBV18
d_gene: NA
len: 12
CDR3aa: CASSPGGQRVTF
CDR3nt: TGTGCCAGCTCACCAGGGGGGCAGCGAGTTACCTTC

j_gene: TRBJ1-1
abundance: NA
v_gene: TRBV18
d_gene: TRBD1
len: 16
CDR3aa: CASSPQTQGGNTEAFF
CDR3nt: TGTGCCAGCTCACCTCAGACACAGGGGGGGAACACTGAAGCTTTCTTT

j_gene: TRBJ2-3
abundance: NA
v_gene: TRBV5-1
d_gene: NA
len: 11
CDR3aa: CASSSSNTQYF
CDR3nt: TGCGCCAGCAGCTCGTCGAATACGCAGTATTTT

j_gene: TRBJ2-1
abundance: NA
v_gene: TRBV3-1
d_gene: TRBD2
len: 16
CDR3aa: CASSPYSGGPYNEQFF
CDR3nt: TGTGCCAGCAGCCCTTATAGCGGGGGGCCCTACAATGAGCAGTTCTTC